This is a list of T cell receptor beta chains from one sample in a study of shared clonotypes between healthy human individuals. TCRdb's copy holds only in-frame clones and misses some; the assay was immunoSEQ multiplex PCR. The sample has 450,000 or so clones; about 74% are singletons. The sequenced sample was PBMCs. These receptors all come from a woman in her thirties or forties in good health. Some clones in this sample may be carry-over from other donors' samples. Both conserved end residues are part of each CDR3. The D gene is left open where the match is weak. Clone size appears in some rows only: once, few, many, or a class for an expanded clone.

CDR3: CASSLDGGSVYGYTF
DNA: TGCGCCAGCAGCTTGGATGGGGGAAGCGTCTATGGTTACACCTTC
V: TRBV5-1
D: -
J: TRBJ1-2
size: once

CDR3: CAVGNKAPNTEAFF
DNA: TGTGCCGTCGGGAATAAGGCGCCGAACACTGAAGCTTTCTTT
V: TRBV15
D: -
J: TRBJ1-1
size: few

CDR3: CASSSQTGYNEQFF
DNA: TGTGCCAGCAGCTCCCAGACGGGATACAATGAGCAGTTCTTC
V: TRBV7-3
D: -
J: TRBJ2-1
size: -

CDR3: CASSLREGYEQYF
DNA: TGTGCCAGCAGCTTACGGGAGGGCTACGAGCAGTACTTC
V: TRBV11-2
D: TRBD2
J: TRBJ2-7
size: once

CDR3: CASSLTPGQRGNTEAFF
DNA: TGTGCCAGCAGTTTAACCCCAGGACAAAGGGGGAACACTGAAGCTTTCTTT
V: TRBV27
D: -
J: TRBJ1-1
size: few

CDR3: CASSPAIQETQYF
DNA: TGTGCCAGCAGTCCGGCAATCCAAGAGACCCAGTACTTC
V: TRBV28
D: -
J: TRBJ2-5
size: -

CDR3: CASSPGGWREKLFF
DNA: TGTGCCAGCAGCCCGGGGGGGTGGAGGGAAAAACTGTTTTTT
V: TRBV27
D: -
J: TRBJ1-4
size: -

CDR3: CASSAGPGDTQYF
DNA: TGTGCCAGCAGCGCGGGGCCAGGAGATACGCAGTATTTT
V: TRBV6-1
D: -
J: TRBJ2-3
size: -

CDR3: CAWSLARVGYTF
DNA: TGTGCCTGGAGCTTGGCCCGGGTTGGCTACACCTTC
V: TRBV30
D: -
J: TRBJ1-2
size: -

CDR3: CASSVGSSPHEQYF
DNA: TGTGCCAGCAGCGTCGGGAGTTCTCCCCACGAGCAGTACTTC
V: TRBV9
D: -
J: TRBJ2-7
size: -

CDR3: CASSTHSGVGTGELFF
DNA: TGTGCCAGTAGTACCCACTCGGGGGTCGGGACCGGGGAGCTGTTTTTT
V: TRBV19
D: -
J: TRBJ2-2
size: -

CDR3: CASSSSGSTDTQYF
DNA: TGCGCCAGCAGTTCTAGCGGGAGCACAGATACGCAGTATTTT
V: TRBV10-1
D: TRBD2
J: TRBJ2-3
size: -

CDR3: CASSPKDEQFF
DNA: TGTGCCAGCAGCCCCAAGGATGAGCAGTTCTTC
V: TRBV6-6
D: -
J: TRBJ2-1
size: -

CDR3: CASSSARTSGNYNEQFF
DNA: TGTGCCAGCAGCTCCGCTCGGACTAGCGGTAACTACAATGAGCAGTTCTTC
V: TRBV7-9
D: TRBD2
J: TRBJ2-1
size: -

CDR3: CASSLVGRTVGEQYF
DNA: TGTGCCAGCAGCTTGGTGGGGAGGACCGTAGGGGAGCAGTACTTC
V: TRBV5-6
D: -
J: TRBJ2-7
size: once

CDR3: CASSPPGQDQETQYF
DNA: TGTGCCAGCAGTCCCCCGGGACAGGACCAAGAGACCCAGTACTTC
V: TRBV28
D: TRBD1
J: TRBJ2-5
size: -

CDR3: CASSPSRSQPQHF
DNA: TGTGCCAGCAGTCCCTCGAGGTCCCAGCCCCAGCATTTT
V: TRBV27
D: -
J: TRBJ1-5
size: -

CDR3: CASHGPGLAGYNEQFF
DNA: TGTGCCAGCCATGGGCCAGGACTAGCGGGGTACAATGAGCAGTTCTTC
V: TRBV28
D: TRBD2
J: TRBJ2-1
size: -

CDR3: CASSPGGGGNEQYF
DNA: TGTGCCAGCAGCCCCGGTGGGGGCGGGAACGAGCAGTACTTC
V: TRBV9
D: -
J: TRBJ2-7
size: -

CDR3: CASSQAPSTGGYGYTF
DNA: TGCGCCAGCAGCCAAGCCCCCTCTACGGGAGGGTATGGCTACACCTTC
V: TRBV4-3
D: -
J: TRBJ1-2
size: -

CDR3: CASSSDQLAEKLFF
DNA: TGTGCCAGCAGTTCCGACCAGCTCGCTGAAAAACTGTTTTTT
V: TRBV6-1
D: -
J: TRBJ1-4
size: -

CDR3: CASSLAQGVEKLFF
DNA: TGCGCCAGCAGCTTGGCCCAGGGGGTCGAAAAACTGTTTTTT
V: TRBV5-1
D: TRBD1
J: TRBJ1-4
size: few

CDR3: CASSAGQGISGANVLTF
DNA: TGTGCCAGCAGCGCGGGACAGGGAATCTCTGGGGCCAACGTCCTGACTTTC
V: TRBV7-9
D: TRBD1
J: TRBJ2-6
size: -

CDR3: CASSPRASGIAGEQYF
DNA: TGTGCCAGCAGCCCGCGTGCTAGCGGGATTGCGGGTGAGCAGTACTTC
V: TRBV11-1
D: TRBD2
J: TRBJ2-7
size: -

CDR3: CASSSRDNYNEQFF
DNA: TGTGCCAGCTCAAGCCGGGACAACTACAATGAGCAGTTCTTC
V: TRBV18
D: -
J: TRBJ2-1
size: -

CDR3: CASSLAGTSGRFSYEQYF
DNA: TGCGCCAGCAGCTTGGCCGGGACTAGCGGGCGCTTCTCCTACGAGCAGTACTTC
V: TRBV5-1
D: TRBD2
J: TRBJ2-7
size: -

CDR3: CASSRRFNEKLFF
DNA: TGTGCCAGCAGCCGAAGATTTAATGAAAAACTGTTTTTT
V: TRBV7-8
D: -
J: TRBJ1-4
size: -

CDR3: CASSGVLKYNEQFF
DNA: TGTGCCAGCAGTGGAGTCCTCAAGTACAATGAGCAGTTCTTC
V: TRBV2
D: -
J: TRBJ2-1
size: -

CDR3: CASSRRQGLSYEQYF
DNA: TGCGCCAGCAGCCGCAGACAGGGCCTCTCCTACGAGCAGTACTTC
V: TRBV4-1
D: TRBD1
J: TRBJ2-7
size: -

CDR3: CASSSRGGFEKLFF
DNA: TGTGCCAGCAGTTCCAGGGGAGGCTTTGAAAAACTGTTTTTT
V: TRBV28
D: -
J: TRBJ1-4
size: -

CDR3: CASRGTGLVSPLHF
DNA: TGTGCCAGCAGAGGAACAGGGCTGGTTTCACCCCTCCACTTT
V: TRBV25-1
D: -
J: TRBJ1-6
size: -

CDR3: CASSAQGETEAFF
DNA: TGTGCCAGCAGCGCCCAGGGGGAAACTGAAGCTTTCTTT
V: TRBV9
D: TRBD1
J: TRBJ1-1
size: -

CDR3: CASSQAVGENYGYTF
DNA: TGTGCCAGCAGCCAAGCGGTTGGGGAGAACTATGGCTACACCTTC
V: TRBV14
D: -
J: TRBJ1-2
size: -

CDR3: CATSRPGLGDNEQFF
DNA: TGTGCCACCAGCAGACCGGGACTAGGGGACAATGAGCAGTTCTTC
V: TRBV15
D: TRBD2
J: TRBJ2-1
size: -

CDR3: CASIRTGLFPEAFF
DNA: TGTGCCAGCATCCGGACAGGGCTCTTCCCTGAAGCTTTCTTT
V: TRBV6-5
D: TRBD1
J: TRBJ1-1
size: -

CDR3: CASSQEGQQYYGYTF
DNA: TGCGCCAGCAGCCAAGAGGGGCAGCAGTATTATGGCTACACCTTC
V: TRBV4-1
D: -
J: TRBJ1-2
size: -

CDR3: CASSSRGGYGYTF
DNA: TGTGCCAGCAGCTCCCGGGGCGGCTATGGCTACACCTTC
V: TRBV7-3
D: -
J: TRBJ1-2
size: -

CDR3: CASSVHGDEQYF
DNA: TGTGCCAGCAGCGTACACGGCGACGAGCAGTACTTC
V: TRBV5-5
D: -
J: TRBJ2-7
size: -

CDR3: CASSLRVGSTEQFF
DNA: TGTGCCAGCAGCTTACGGGTGGGGAGCACTGAGCAGTTCTTC
V: TRBV7-2
D: -
J: TRBJ2-1
size: -

CDR3: CASSPGWTSGIGDEQFF
DNA: TGTGCCAGCTCACCAGGATGGACTAGCGGGATTGGAGATGAGCAGTTCTTC
V: TRBV18
D: TRBD2
J: TRBJ2-1
size: -

CDR3: CASSSSSQGGGNEQFF
DNA: TGTGCCAGCAGCTCATCGTCCCAGGGGGGTGGCAATGAGCAGTTCTTC
V: TRBV7-6
D: -
J: TRBJ2-1
size: few

CDR3: CASSLVLGGDGYTF
DNA: TGCGCCAGCAGCTTGGTTCTAGGGGGCGATGGCTACACCTTC
V: TRBV5-1
D: TRBD1
J: TRBJ1-2
size: -

CDR3: CASSQDGWGRNTEAFF
DNA: TGCGCCAGCAGCCAAGATGGTTGGGGCCGGAACACTGAAGCTTTCTTT
V: TRBV4-3
D: -
J: TRBJ1-1
size: -

CDR3: CASSLRGASGANVLTF
DNA: TGCGCCAGCAGCCTACGGGGGGCCTCTGGGGCCAACGTCCTGACTTTC
V: TRBV4-1
D: -
J: TRBJ2-6
size: -